This T cell receptor beta chain was captured in a study of blood T cell repertoires in COVID-19. Study background: Samples representing acute and convalescent COVID-19 were sourced from the United States, Italy and Spain. In each case, the material was cDNA or gDNA derived from T cells, B-cell-depleted T cells, or PBMCs.

In germline, CDR1 is SGHTA, CDR2 FQGNSA. The V and J ends lost 5 bases and 6 bases, in that order; junction bases with no gene match: 10. CDR3 length: 14 residues. Seattle enrolled patients during active infection and tracked them longitudinally. The method was immunoSEQ multiplex PCR; TCRdb's version includes in-frame clones alone and lacks a portion of them. The sample lists 170,000 or so clones, around nine tenths occurring once. This TCR came from a man in his sixties with COVID-19, enrolled during active disease. Source material: peripheral blood. The J gene is TRBJ2-7, the V gene TRBV7-2, with TRBD2 identical over 7 bases. The CDR3 protein is CASSPRLAPGEQYF. The CDR3 DNA reads as TGTGCCAGCAGCCCCAGACTAGCTCCCGGCGAGCAGTACTTC.